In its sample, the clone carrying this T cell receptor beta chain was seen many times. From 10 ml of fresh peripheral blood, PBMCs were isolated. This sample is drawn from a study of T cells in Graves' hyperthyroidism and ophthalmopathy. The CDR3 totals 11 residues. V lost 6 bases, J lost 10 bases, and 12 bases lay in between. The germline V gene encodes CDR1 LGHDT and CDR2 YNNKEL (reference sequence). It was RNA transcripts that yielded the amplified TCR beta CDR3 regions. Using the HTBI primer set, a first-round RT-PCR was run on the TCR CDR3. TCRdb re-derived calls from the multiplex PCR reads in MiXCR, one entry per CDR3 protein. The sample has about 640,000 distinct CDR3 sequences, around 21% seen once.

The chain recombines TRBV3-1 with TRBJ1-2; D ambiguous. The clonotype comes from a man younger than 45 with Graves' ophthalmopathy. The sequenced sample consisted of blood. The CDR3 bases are TGTGCCAGCAGGGTTGGGGAATACTACACCTTC. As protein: CASRVGEYYTF. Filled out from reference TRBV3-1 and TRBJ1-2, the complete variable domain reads DTAVSQTPKYLVTQMGNDKSIKCEQNLGHDTMYWYKQDSKKFLKIMFSYNNKELIINETVPNRFSPKSPDKAHLNLHINSLELGDSAVYFCASRVGEYYTFGSGTRLTVV.